This entry is about one T cell receptor beta chain. The target antigen is unknown. Random hexamers were used to reverse transcribe the RNA input (0.5 to 1 ug). Each CDR3 protein is one row after TCRdb ran MiXCR on the immunoSEQ multiplex PCR reads. The table shows roughly 150,000 distinct CDR3 sequences, with 95% occurring only once. The CDR3 is made up of 13 amino acids. Germline CDR1 and CDR2: SGDLS and YYNGEE. Between the trimmed V and J ends, which lost 2 bases and 4 bases, there was a span of 10 bases. The data were taken from a study of CD8 T cells in Susac syndrome. Whole-study context: Patients with Susac syndrome were therapy-naive, taking corticosteroids, with some also receiving intravenous immunoglobulin, or taking intravenous immunoglobulin alone at the time their blood was drawn.

Regarding the study as a whole: Within Susac syndrome CD4+ T cell repertoires, clonal expansion was not evident.

V and J are TRBV9 and TRBJ2-7; D unclear. The sequencing sample was made of CD4+ T cells from PBMCs. The receptor's source is a human donor with Susac syndrome. CDR3 sequence reads: CASSVNTGYEQYF. CDR3 bases: TGTGCCAGCAGCGTTAACACCGGATACGAGCAGTACTTC.